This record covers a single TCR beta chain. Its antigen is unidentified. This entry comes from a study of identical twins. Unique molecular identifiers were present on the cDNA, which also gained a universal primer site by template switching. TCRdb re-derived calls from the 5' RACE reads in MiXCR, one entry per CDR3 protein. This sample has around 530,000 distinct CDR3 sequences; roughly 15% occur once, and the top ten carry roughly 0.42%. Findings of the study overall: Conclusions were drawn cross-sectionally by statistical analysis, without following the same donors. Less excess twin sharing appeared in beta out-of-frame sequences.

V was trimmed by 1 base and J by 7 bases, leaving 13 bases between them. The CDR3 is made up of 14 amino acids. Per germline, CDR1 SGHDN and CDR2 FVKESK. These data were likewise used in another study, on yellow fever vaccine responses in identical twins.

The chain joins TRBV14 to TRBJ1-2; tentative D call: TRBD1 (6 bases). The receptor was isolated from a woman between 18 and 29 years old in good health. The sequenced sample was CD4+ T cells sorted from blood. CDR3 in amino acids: CASSQVGGARGYTF. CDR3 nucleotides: TGTGCCAGCAGCCAAGTGGGGGGGGCTCGTGGCTACACCTTC. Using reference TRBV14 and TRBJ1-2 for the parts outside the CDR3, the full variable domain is EAGVTQFPSHSVIEKGQTVTLRCDPISGHDNLYWYRRVMGKEIKFLLHFVKESKQDESGMPNNRFLAERTGGTYSTLKVQPAELEDSGVYFCASSQVGGARGYTFGSGTRLTVV.